A selection of T cell receptor beta chains follows, all from one sample in a study of cytomegalovirus exposure and HLA in healthy donors. Sequenced by immunoSEQ multiplex PCR; TCRdb stores in-frame clones only, minus some. The sample comprises 150,000 to 200,000 clones, around 90% of which are singletons, and 3% to 3.5% rests with the top ten. What was sequenced was PBMCs. The receptors originated from a woman aged 18 to 35 in good health and CMV-seropositive. Both conserved end residues are part of each CDR3. The D gene is left open where the match is weak. The listing skips clone size in some rows; elsewhere it reads once, few, many or a size class.

TRBJ2-3	NA	TRBV4-2	TRBD2	TGTGCCAGCAGCCAGTGGGGCGGGGGGCTTTTTTCAGATACGCAGTATTTT	CASSQWGGGLFSDTQYF
TRBJ1-3	NA	TRBV6-1	NA	TGTGCCACCAACAAGAGAGGGTATGGAAACACCATATATTTT	CATNKRGYGNTIYF
TRBJ1-1	NA	TRBV6-5	TRBD1	TGTGCCAGCAGTTACGATAGGGGGACAGAAGAAGCTTTCTTT	CASSYDRGTEEAFF
TRBJ2-7	NA	TRBV18	TRBD2	TGTGCCAGCTCACCAGCCGGGACTAGCGGGAGGGCCTACGAGCAGTACTTC	CASSPAGTSGRAYEQYF
TRBJ1-2	NA	TRBV6-6	NA	TGTGCCAGCAGTTACTCGGAGCAGGGTTTTAATGGCTACACCTTC	CASSYSEQGFNGYTF
TRBJ1-2	NA	TRBV7-8	NA	TGTGCCAGCAGCTTATACGCAGGGTATAACTATGGCTACACCTTC	CASSLYAGYNYGYTF
TRBJ2-1	NA	TRBV6-5	TRBD2	TGTGCCAGCAGTTACGGTCTAGCGGGATACAATGAGCAGTTCTTC	CASSYGLAGYNEQFF
TRBJ1-1	NA	TRBV7-2	NA	TGTGCCAGCAGCTTAGTAGCGGGAAGCACTGAAGCTTTCTTT	CASSLVAGSTEAFF
TRBJ1-1	NA	TRBV30	TRBD1	TGTGCCTGGAGTCGGGACAGGAACACTGAAGCTTTCTTT	CAWSRDRNTEAFF
TRBJ2-3	NA	TRBV5-1	TRBD1	TGCGCCAGCAGCGGACAGGGCACAGATACGCAGTATTTT	CASSGQGTDTQYF
TRBJ2-1	NA	TRBV28	TRBD2	TGTGCCAGCAGTCTCGGGCGGGAGGGGCGCGATGAGCAGTTCTTC	CASSLGREGRDEQFF
TRBJ1-5	few	TRBV6-1	TRBD1	TGTGCCAGCAGTGTATCAAGGGGGCGTCGGGATCAGCCCCAGCATTTT	CASSVSRGRRDQPQHF
TRBJ1-5	NA	TRBV6-5	NA	TGTGCCAGCAGCGGGAGGGCGGGTCAGCCCCAGCATTTT	CASSGRAGQPQHF
TRBJ2-7	NA	TRBV19	TRBD1	TGTGCCAGTAGTACTACGGGACAGAGGGCCTACGAGCAGTACTTC	CASSTTGQRAYEQYF
TRBJ2-2	NA	TRBV5-6	TRBD2	TGTGCCAGCAGCTTGACTAGCGGGAGTTACACCGGGGAGCTGTTTTTT	CASSLTSGSYTGELFF
TRBJ2-1	once	TRBV5-6	TRBD2	TGTGCCAGCAGCGCGGCACTAGCGTCACTTCAGGAAGAGCAGTTCTTC	CASSAALASLQEEQFF
TRBJ2-2	NA	TRBV9	NA	TGTGCCAGCAGCGTAACAGGCGACACCGGGGAGCTGTTTTTT	CASSVTGDTGELFF
TRBJ2-2	NA	TRBV19	TRBD2	TGTGCCAGTAGTAGGGAACTAGCGGGAAGGGTTAATTCCGGGGAGCTGTTTTTT	CASSRELAGRVNSGELFF